A single sample gave rise to the 22 T cell receptor beta chains below, sequenced in a study of T cell responses to AZD1222 COVID-19 vaccine. The repertoire was sequenced with immunoSEQ multiplex PCR; TCRdb's copy has only in-frame clones and lacks some. The table has some 96,000 clones, 89% seen once. Here the sequenced sample was peripheral blood, taken on day 0 of AZD1222 vaccination. All receptors derive from an adult in good health.

This sequence joins TRBV6-2 or TRBV6-3 and TRBJ1-5, with no clear D. Germline values: CDR1 MNHEY, CDR2 SVGEGT. The V gene lost 0 bases and the J gene lost 3 bases, with 6 bases spanning the gap. CDR3 length equals 14 residues. This CDR3 reads CASSYSSPNQPQHF. CDR3 sequence (DNA): TGTGCCAGCAGTTACTCGTCCCCCAATCAGCCCCAGCATTTT.

The chain combines TRBV3-1 (or the pseudogene TRBV3-2) with TRBJ2-7; no firm D call. The V and J ends lost 1 base and 6 bases respectively, with 7 bases between them. Germline V gene sequence: CDR1 LGHDT, CDR2 YNNKEL (reference sequence). The CDR3 contains 12 residues. The CDR3 region has the DNA TGTGCCAGCAGCCAAGTGACCAGCGAGCAGTACTTC. Residues: CASSQVTSEQYF.

V and J are TRBV29-1 and TRBJ1-1; a weak D match, TRBD1 (5 bases). The V end lost 4 bases, the J end lost 4 bases, and 10 bases lay between the germline ends. Germline V lookup: CDR1 SQVTM, CDR2 ANQGSEA. The CDR3 extends over 12 amino acids. The CDR3 spells CSVGKGTTEAFF. Here the CDR3 DNA reads TGCAGCGTTGGGAAAGGGACCACTGAAGCTTTCTTT.

The chain joins TRBV6-5 to TRBJ1-2; D unclear. CDR1 MNHEY and CDR2 SVGAGI come from the germline V gene. The CDR3 spans 13 residues. Trimming removed 8 bases at V and 7 bases at J, with 17 bases between. In DNA, the CDR3 is TGTGCCAGCGCGGATTGGAACGACTCTGGCTACACCTTC. It yields the protein CASADWNDSGYTF.

V usage is TRBV4-1 and J usage is TRBJ1-1; 8 bases are a match to TRBD1. The CDR3 consists of 14 residues. Per the germline V gene, CDR1 is MGHRA and CDR2 is YSYEKL. J lost 7 bases, V lost 3 bases, and 7 bases had no gene match. The DNA of the CDR3 is TGCGCCAGCAGCCAGGACAGGGTATACATTGAAGCTTTCTTT. As protein: CASSQDRVYIEAFF.

V usage is TRBV30 and J usage is TRBJ2-7, with a tentative D call TRBD1 (6 bases). Deletions cut 0 bases from V and 3 bases from J, with 18 bases between. Per germline, CDR1 GTSNPN and CDR2 SVGIG (reference sequence). The CDR3 consists of 16 residues. The CDR3 loop is CAWSVSLTGDHYEQYF. The CDR3 nucleotides are TGTGCCTGGAGTGTATCCTTGACAGGTGATCACTACGAGCAGTACTTC.

The chain uses TRBV5-6 and TRBJ1-1, with D unresolved. V was shortened by 4 bases and J by 4 bases, with 23 bases between the two germline ends. The CDR3 length is 17 residues. CDR1 SGHDT and CDR2 YYEEEE come from the germline V gene. This chain's CDR3 is CASSKPTVYGRITEAFF. The DNA of the CDR3 is TGTGCCAGCAGCAAACCGACGGTTTACGGCCGAATCACTGAAGCTTTCTTT.

This clone was detected once. The V and J genes are TRBV6-6 and TRBJ1-1; perhaps TRBD1 as D (5 bases). The length of the CDR3 is 15 residues. Germline CDR1 reads MNHNY; CDR2 reads SVGAGI (reference sequence). Trimming took off 5 bases at V and 4 bases at J, with 17 bases between the two ends. The CDR3 DNA follows: TGTGCCAGCAGTCCAACGGGACGCACCGCCACTGAAGCTTTCTTT. Translating gives CASSPTGRTATEAFF.

The chain uses TRBV11-3 and TRBJ1-5; unclear D gene. Germline V gives CDR1 SGHNT, CDR2 YENEEA. With 5 bases removed from V and 1 base from J, the gap between germline ends came to 12 bases. The CDR3 contains 15 residues. The CDR3 is CASSPPGPSNQPQHF. DNA of the CDR3: TGTGCCAGCAGCCCCCCGGGTCCGAGCAATCAGCCCCAGCATTTT.

The V and J genes are TRBV7-6 and TRBJ2-7; 10 bases map to TRBD1. The CDR3 has 17 residues. CDR1 SGHVS and CDR2 FNYEAQ come from the germline V gene. V lost 1 base and J lost 5; bases outside the gene matches: 11. CDR3 bases: TGTGCCAGCAGCTTAGAAGGAGTGTCCGGACAGGGGGACGAGCAGTACTTC. Its protein is CASSLEGVSGQGDEQYF.

This clone turned up a few times. The chain couples TRBV4-3 to TRBJ2-1; 8 nucleotides line up with TRBD2. The CDR3 is 16 amino acids. J lost 6 bases, V lost 0 bases, and 7 bases had no gene match. Germline V gene sequence: CDR1 LGHNA, CDR2 YSLEER. In nucleotides, the CDR3 is TGCGCCAGCAGCCAAGATCCGGGAGGGGGGGCCAATGAGCAGTTCTTC. This sequence encodes CASSQDPGGGANEQFF.

J is TRBJ2-5 and V is TRBV6-2 or TRBV6-3; D may be TRBD2 (6 bases). This CDR3 is 14 amino acids long. V lost 2 bases and J lost 9, with 16 bases in between. Germline V gene data show CDR1 as MNHEY and CDR2 as SVGEGT. The CDR3 nucleotides are TGTGCCAGCAGTTACCCCGGGACTGCTCCCCCCCAGTACTTC. This encodes CASSYPGTAPPQYF.

This chain connects TRBV4-2 to TRBJ1-3; D may be TRBD1 (6 bases). This CDR3 is built from 15 residues. V was clipped by 3 bases and J by 0 bases, with 9 bases between them. Germline CDR1 is LGHNA and CDR2 is YNFKEQ. The CDR3 DNA reads TGTGCCAGCAGCCAGGGACACAACTCTGGAAACACCATATATTTT. The encoded protein is CASSQGHNSGNTIYF.

The V gene is TRBV29-1, the J gene TRBJ1-5; 7 nucleotides match TRBD1. Germline lookup yields CDR1 SQVTM and CDR2 ANQGSEA. The CDR3 totals 13 residues. V lost 6 bases and J lost 5; bases outside the gene matches: 7. The chain's CDR3 is CSVKTGRDQPQHF. CDR3 sequence (DNA): TGCAGCGTGAAGACAGGGCGAGATCAGCCCCAGCATTTT.

V is TRBV11-3 and J is TRBJ2-3; 8 bases line up with TRBD2. Trimming removed 5 bases from V and 4 bases from J; junction bases left unmatched: 5. Looked up from germline, CDR1 is SGHNT and CDR2 is YENEEA. The CDR3 length is 14 residues. In DNA, the CDR3 is TGTGCCAGCAGCCCCGGGGGGGCCCCAGATACGCAGTATTTT. This encodes CASSPGGAPDTQYF.

The rearrangement links TRBV30 to TRBJ1-2; no definite D call. Germline CDR1 and CDR2: GTSNPN and SVGIG (reference sequence). The germline V and J ends were trimmed by 1 base and 1 base, with 10 bases remaining between them. The CDR3 covers 14 residues. The CDR3 DNA reads as TGTGCCTGGAGTGGGGCAGGTGATAACTATGGCTACACCTTC. Translated: CAWSGAGDNYGYTF.

The CDR3 bases are TGTGCCAGCAGCTTACCGGGACAGGGGTACACTGAAGCTTTCTTT. This gives the protein CASSLPGQGYTEAFF. The chain has TRBV5-6 and TRBJ1-1, with TRBD1 matching 10 bases. The germline CDR1 and CDR2 sequences are SGHDT and YYEEEE. V shed 2 bases and J 3 bases; nucleotides not matched to a gene: 4. This CDR3 comprises 15 residues.

The chain uses TRBV9 and TRBJ2-5, with D perhaps TRBD2 (5 bases). V was pared by 2 bases and J by 5 bases, with 13 bases between. Germline loops: CDR1 SGDLS, CDR2 YYNGEE. This CDR3 region has 14 residues. CDR3 sequence reads: CASSVVARGETQYF. The CDR3 DNA is TGTGCCAGCAGCGTGGTAGCTCGAGGGGAGACCCAGTACTTC.

The gene calls are TRBV3-1 (or the pseudogene TRBV3-2) and TRBJ1-2; D is unresolved. This CDR3 spans 17 amino acids. The V gene lost 4 bases and the J gene lost 5 bases, with 23 bases spanning the gap. The germline CDR1 and CDR2 sequences are LGHDT and YNNKEL (reference sequence). CDR3 coding DNA: TGTGCCAGCAGCCTAGAACCCGTCTTAGGGTGTGATTATGGCTACACCTTC. Translated: CASSLEPVLGCDYGYTF.

V usage is TRBV18 and J usage is TRBJ1-2, with 7 bases lining up with TRBD1. The CDR3 is made up of 13 amino acids. Germline V CDR1 and CDR2: KGHSH, LQKENI. After removal of 9 bases from V and 4 bases from J, the junction contained 8 bases not matched to a gene. CDR3 bases: TGTGCCAGTAGACCCCGGGACAGCTATGGCTACACCTTC. Protein sequence: CASRPRDSYGYTF.

This sequence joins TRBV11-2 and TRBJ2-7; D might be TRBD2 (5 bases). The germline V gene encodes CDR1 SGHAT and CDR2 FQNNGV. The CDR3 is 14 amino acids. V was cut by 4 bases and J by 6 bases, with 16 bases left in between. CDR3 nucleotide sequence: TGTGCCAGCAGCTCTACTAGTTCAGGCCGCGAGCAGTACTTC. Amino acid sequence: CASSSTSSGREQYF.

The V and J genes are TRBV7-2 and TRBJ2-7; D is unclear. The V end was cut by 1 base, the J end by 3 bases, with 10 bases between. This CDR3 has 14 amino acids. Looked up from germline, CDR1 is SGHTA and CDR2 is FQGNSA. CDR3 region: CASSLGRSNYEQYF. The CDR3, as DNA: TGTGCCAGCAGCTTAGGGCGCAGCAACTACGAGCAGTACTTC.